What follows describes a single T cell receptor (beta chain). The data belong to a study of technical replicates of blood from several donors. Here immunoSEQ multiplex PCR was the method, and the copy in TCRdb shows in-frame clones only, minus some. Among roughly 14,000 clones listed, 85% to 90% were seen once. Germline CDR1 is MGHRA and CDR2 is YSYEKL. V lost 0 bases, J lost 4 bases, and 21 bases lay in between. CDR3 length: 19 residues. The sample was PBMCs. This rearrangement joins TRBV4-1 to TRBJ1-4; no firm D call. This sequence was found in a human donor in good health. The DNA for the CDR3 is TGCGCCAGCAGCCAAGACGGACTAGAGATGCTGCGGGGTAATGAAAAACTGTTTTTT. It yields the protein CASSQDGLEMLRGNEKLFF.